The clone carrying this T cell receptor beta chain was found once. Antigen unknown. The data are from a study of OX40 agonist ivuxolimab in advanced cancers. As for the study in general: Clinicians treated patients with ivuxolimab, an agonistic anti-OX40 (CD134) antibody. Participants averaged about 60 years of age (range roughly 23 to 90) and were around 80% male. Study-level findings and limits: At doses 0.1 to 3.0 mg/kg, CD4+ and CD8+ clones expanded.

The germline V and J ends were trimmed by 4 bases and 8 bases, with 14 bases remaining between them. Germline-derived CDR1 and CDR2 are SGHRS and YFSETQ. The CDR3 is 13 residues long. This table comes from immunoSEQ multiplex PCR, and its TCRdb copy is limited to in-frame clones, with some not included. The table includes roughly 92,000 clones, under 85% detected once. The gene calls are TRBV5-1 and TRBJ2-3; a possible D gene is TRBD1 (6 bases). The sample was CD4+ or CD8+ T cells sorted from blood, taken in a trial of the OX40 agonist ivuxolimab. This TCR was sampled from an adult with an advanced solid tumor such as melanoma, head and neck, liver or kidney cancer. The CDR3 here is CASSPDSTSTQYF. The CDR3 DNA reads as TGCGCCAGCAGCCCGGACAGCACGTCTACGCAGTATTTT.